The rows below give T cell receptor beta chains drawn from one sample of a study of T cell responses to AZD1222 COVID-19 vaccine. Data came from immunoSEQ multiplex PCR; TCRdb stores just in-frame clones and leaves some out. The sample includes approximately 170,000 clones, around 88% of them seen just once. This sample comprised peripheral blood, obtained 28 days after the second AZD1222 dose. The source of these receptors is an adult who received the AZD1222 COVID-19 vaccine. Each CDR3 is given with its conserved first and last residue. The D gene is left open where the match is weak. Rows give clone size only sometimes, using once, few, many, or a class for an expanded clone.

cdr3_nt | cdr3_aa | v_call | clone_size | j_call | d_call
TGTGCCAGCAGCAGGGAGTGGAGCAATCAGCCCCAGCATTTT | CASSREWSNQPQHF | TRBV6-5 | - | TRBJ1-5 | -
TGTGCCAGCAGTAAACAGGGGGCTTGGAATGAGCAGTACTTC | CASSKQGAWNEQYF | TRBV27 | - | TRBJ2-7 | TRBD1
TGTGCCAGCAGTTTACCCACTACAGGGCACGGGGAGCTGTTTTTT | CASSLPTTGHGELFF | TRBV27 | - | TRBJ2-2 | -
TGCGCCAGCAGCCAAGATTTCGCTTCCCCCCCCTACGAGCAGTACTTC | CASSQDFASPPYEQYF | TRBV4-3 | - | TRBJ2-7 | -
TGTGCCAGTAGCCCAATAGGGGGCGGCAATCAGCCCCAGCATTTT | CASSPIGGGNQPQHF | TRBV19 | - | TRBJ1-5 | TRBD1
TGTGCCAGCAGTCTCGGCCAAGGGATTGTTGGTACAGATACGCAGTATTTT | CASSLGQGIVGTDTQYF | TRBV27 | - | TRBJ2-3 | -
TGTGCCAGCTCACCCGGACAGGGGCATAACTATGGCTACACCTTC | CASSPGQGHNYGYTF | TRBV18 | - | TRBJ1-2 | TRBD1
TGTGCCAGCTCACCTTCTTCAGGACAGGGATCCTACGAGCAGTACTTC | CASSPSSGQGSYEQYF | TRBV18 | - | TRBJ2-7 | TRBD1
TGTGCTAGTGGTTTGGCAAAGAGCGGGGGCCCAGATACGCAGTATTTT | CASGLAKSGGPDTQYF | TRBV12-5 | - | TRBJ2-3 | TRBD2
TGTGCCAGCTCACCGGGACACCAGAACACTGAAGCTTTCTTT | CASSPGHQNTEAFF | TRBV18 | - | TRBJ1-1 | -
TGTGCCAGCAGCTTAGATCTGGGGACAGATGAAAAACTGTTTTTT | CASSLDLGTDEKLFF | TRBV11-2 | - | TRBJ1-4 | TRBD1
TGTGCCAGCAGCTTGCCGACAGGCAATGAGCAGTTCTTC | CASSLPTGNEQFF | TRBV5-6 | - | TRBJ2-1 | -
TGTGCCAGCAGTGAAGGTGGGGTAGCTTTCTTT | CASSEGGVAFF | TRBV6-1 | - | TRBJ1-1 | -
TGTGCTAGTGGTACTGGGGGGGTGGACACAGATACGCAGTATTTT | CASGTGGVDTDTQYF | TRBV12-5 | - | TRBJ2-3 | TRBD2
TGTGCCAGCACTATAACCGGGACCGGCTCCTACAATGAGCAGTTCTTC | CASTITGTGSYNEQFF | TRBV28 | - | TRBJ2-1 | -
TGTGCCATCAGTGAGAGACAGACAAACACTGAAGCTTTCTTT | CAISERQTNTEAFF | TRBV10-3 | - | TRBJ1-1 | -
TGTGCCAGCAGAAGACAGGGGGCTTTCTACGAGCAGTACTTC | CASRRQGAFYEQYF | TRBV27 | - | TRBJ2-7 | TRBD1
TGTGCCAGCAGCCGTCTGGACAGGAATTCACCCCTCCACTTT | CASSRLDRNSPLHF | TRBV7-2 | once | TRBJ1-6 | TRBD1
TGTGCCAGTAGTAGAAAAGGACAGGACCGTAATCAGCCCCAGCATTTT | CASSRKGQDRNQPQHF | TRBV19 | - | TRBJ1-5 | TRBD1
TGTGCCAGCAGTTTCCCGGGACAAGAGACCCAGTACTTC | CASSFPGQETQYF | TRBV12-3/TRBV12-4 | - | TRBJ2-5 | -
TGTGCCAGTAGTATAGCGGATTATAGCAATCAGCCCCAGCATTTT | CASSIADYSNQPQHF | TRBV19 | - | TRBJ1-5 | -
TGTGCCAGTAGTGCCGGGACACTCTCCTACGAGCAGTACTTC | CASSAGTLSYEQYF | TRBV19 | - | TRBJ2-7 | -
TGTGCCAGCAGCTCGGGACAGCACTCTGCAACTAATGAAAAACTGTTTTTT | CASSSGQHSATNEKLFF | TRBV5-4 | - | TRBJ1-4 | TRBD1
TGTGCCAGCAGGACAGGGGGCGCGGGCTATGGCTACACCTTC | CASRTGGAGYGYTF | TRBV28 | - | TRBJ1-2 | TRBD1
TGTGCCAGCAGCCAGGAGGGGATTTCACCCCTCCACTTT | CASSQEGISPLHF | TRBV7-9 | - | TRBJ1-6 | -
TGTGCCAGCAGTACATCGGGACAGGAAAGCAATCAGCCCCAGCATTTT | CASSTSGQESNQPQHF | TRBV6-6 | once | TRBJ1-5 | TRBD1
TGTGCCAGCAGCTTAGATAGCCTAGCGGGGCTCTCCTACGAGCAGTACTTC | CASSLDSLAGLSYEQYF | TRBV11-2 | - | TRBJ2-7 | TRBD2
TGTGCCAGCAGCTTAAGTCCGGGCAACTATGGCTACACCTTC | CASSLSPGNYGYTF | TRBV11-2 | - | TRBJ1-2 | -
TGTGCCAGCAGTTTAAAGGCAGGGGAGCTGTTTTTT | CASSLKAGELFF | TRBV27 | once | TRBJ2-2 | -
TGTGCCACCAGCTCAGGACAGGGCAGGGAAAAACTGTTTTTT | CATSSGQGREKLFF | TRBV15 | - | TRBJ1-4 | TRBD1
TGTGCCAGTAGTATAGGTAGGACGGGAGAGACCCAGTACTTC | CASSIGRTGETQYF | TRBV19 | - | TRBJ2-5 | -
TGTGCCAGCAGCCAAGAAGCGACTCAGTGGGGCACAGATACGCAGTATTTT | CASSQEATQWGTDTQYF | TRBV3-1/TRBV3-2 | - | TRBJ2-3 | -
TGTGCCAGCTCAGCACCAGAACTTGCCGGGGAGCTGTTTTTT | CASSAPELAGELFF | TRBV18 | - | TRBJ2-2 | -
TGTGCCTCCAGCCCCTTACAGGGCCTGTATGGCTACACCTTC | CASSPLQGLYGYTF | TRBV19 | - | TRBJ1-2 | -
TGTGCCAGCAGCACAAACATACCGCCTAACTATGGCTACACCTTC | CASSTNIPPNYGYTF | TRBV7-9 | - | TRBJ1-2 | -
TGTGCCAGCAGCTTAGACAGGGGGCCTACCTCTGGAAACACCATATATTTT | CASSLDRGPTSGNTIYF | TRBV5-6 | - | TRBJ1-3 | TRBD1
TGTGCCAGCAGTGAAAGGGCTTCGGGCATTCAGTACTTC | CASSERASGIQYF | TRBV2 | - | TRBJ2-4 | -
TGTGCCAGCAAGACGGACAGGGGTTACGAGCAGTACTTC | CASKTDRGYEQYF | TRBV5-6 | - | TRBJ2-7 | TRBD1
TGTGCCAGCAGCACCCCAGGGGACCGCTATGGCTACACCTTC | CASSTPGDRYGYTF | TRBV28 | - | TRBJ1-2 | -
TGTGCCAGCAGTCACCGGGACAGCACAGATACGCAGTATTTT | CASSHRDSTDTQYF | TRBV13 | - | TRBJ2-3 | -
TGTGCCAGCAGCCAGACTGAATTATATGGCTACACCTTC | CASSQTELYGYTF | TRBV12-3/TRBV12-4 | - | TRBJ1-2 | -
TGTGCCTGGAGTTATATGAGGGTCTACGAGCAGTACTTC | CAWSYMRVYEQYF | TRBV30 | - | TRBJ2-7 | -
TGCGCCAGCAGGGACAATGATAACTATGGCTACACCTTC | CASRDNDNYGYTF | TRBV5-1 | - | TRBJ1-2 | -